Included here is one TCR beta chain sequence, with context. A Seattle source enrolled patients during active infection and followed them longitudinally. Germline V gene lookup returns CDR1 SGHNT and CDR2 YENEEA. The CDR3 has 16 residues. J gave up 2 bases and V 5 bases, and 8 bases lay outside the gene matches. This record comes from a study of blood T cell repertoires in COVID-19. Libraries were prepared by immunoSEQ multiplex PCR; TCRdb keeps only in-frame clonotypes and omits some of them. The table lists about 260,000 clones, about nine tenths of them singletons, with about 10% in the top ten. The V call is TRBV11-3, the J call TRBJ2-3; 9 bases map to TRBD2. Material for sequencing was peripheral blood. This receptor was identified in a woman younger than 45 with COVID-19, enrolled during active disease. The CDR3 protein is CASSPRTSEHTDTQYF. In DNA form, the CDR3 reads TGTGCCAGCAGCCCCCGGACTAGCGAACACACAGATACGCAGTATTTT. The variable domain in full, with the rest retrieved from reference TRBV11-3 and TRBJ2-3, is EAGVVQSPRYKIIEKKQPVAFWCNPISGHNTLYWYLQNLGQGPELLIRYENEEAVDDSQLPKDRFSAERLKGVDSTLKIQPAELGDSAVYLCASSPRTSEHTDTQYFGPGTRLTVL.